The clone carrying this TCR beta chain occurred once. Deletions cut 4 bases from V and 6 bases from J, with 9 bases between. This CDR3 contains 12 residues. CDR1 is MGHRA, CDR2 YSYEKL, per germline. This entry is derived from a study of blood T cell repertoires in COVID-19. In the original workflow: Estimation of nucleated cell counts was performed using reference gene primer amplification. The method was immunoSEQ multiplex PCR; TCRdb's version includes in-frame clones alone and lacks a portion of them. The V and J calls and clone size were taken over from that table, and D and trimming were inferred from the DNA. The table includes 150,000 or so clones, roughly 79% detected once.

The sequence came from a human donor with acute or convalescent COVID-19. The donor label of this sample is uncertain. This rearrangement joins TRBV4-1 to TRBJ1-1; a possible D gene is TRBD1 (6 bases). Sequenced sample: peripheral blood. DNA of the CDR3: TGCGCCAGCAGCCCTCAGGGGTCTGAAGCTTTCTTT. The encoded protein is CASSPQGSEAFF.